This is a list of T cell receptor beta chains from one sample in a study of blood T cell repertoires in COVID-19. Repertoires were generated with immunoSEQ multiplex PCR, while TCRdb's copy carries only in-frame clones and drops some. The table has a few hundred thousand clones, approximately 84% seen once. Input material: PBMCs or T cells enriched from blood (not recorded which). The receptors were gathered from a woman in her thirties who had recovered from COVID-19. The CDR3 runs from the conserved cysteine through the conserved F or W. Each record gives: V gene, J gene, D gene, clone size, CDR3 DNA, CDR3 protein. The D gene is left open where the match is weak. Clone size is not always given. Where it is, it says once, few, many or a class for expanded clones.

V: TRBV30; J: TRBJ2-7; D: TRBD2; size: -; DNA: TGTGCCTGGAGTAAGGGGACTAGCGGGGGGGCATTCCCCACTTACGAGCAGTACTTC; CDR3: CAWSKGTSGGAFPTYEQYF
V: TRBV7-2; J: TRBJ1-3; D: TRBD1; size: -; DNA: TGTGCCAGCAGTCGACAGGGTACTGGAAACACCATATATTTT; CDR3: CASSRQGTGNTIYF
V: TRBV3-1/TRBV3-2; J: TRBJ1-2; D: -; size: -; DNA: TGTGCCAGCAGTCCAGCTCGGGGTAACTATGGCTACACCTTC; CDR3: CASSPARGNYGYTF
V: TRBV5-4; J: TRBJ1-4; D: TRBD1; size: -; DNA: TGTGCCAGCAGCTTGCGGACAGGGAATGAAAAACTGTTTTTT; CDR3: CASSLRTGNEKLFF
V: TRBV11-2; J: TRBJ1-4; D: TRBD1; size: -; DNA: TGTGCCAGCAGCCCGGACAGGGGTAATGAAAAACTGTTTTTT; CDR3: CASSPDRGNEKLFF
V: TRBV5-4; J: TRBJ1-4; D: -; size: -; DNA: TGTGCCAGCAGCTTGTATTCAGAGGGTCGTGAAAAACTGTTTTTT; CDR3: CASSLYSEGREKLFF
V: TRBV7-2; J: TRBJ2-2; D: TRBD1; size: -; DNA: TGTGCCAGCAGCAGGCAGGGGGCGTCCGGGGAGCTGTTTTTT; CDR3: CASSRQGASGELFF
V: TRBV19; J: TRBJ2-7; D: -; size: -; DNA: TGTGCCAGTAGTATAACAGGGAGCTCCTACGAGCAGTACTTC; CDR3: CASSITGSSYEQYF
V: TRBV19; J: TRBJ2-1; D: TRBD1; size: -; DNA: TGTGCCCGGCCGTTGGGGGGACAGGGGGCGCGGAATGAGCAGTTCTTC; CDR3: CARPLGGQGARNEQFF
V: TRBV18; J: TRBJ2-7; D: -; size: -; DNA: TGTGCCAGCTCACCCCCCCCCGGCTCCTACGAGCAGTACTTC; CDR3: CASSPPPGSYEQYF
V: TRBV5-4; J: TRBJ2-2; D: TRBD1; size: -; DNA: TGTGCCAGCAGCTCTGAGCCGGGACAGATGAACACCGGGGAGCTGTTTTTT; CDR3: CASSSEPGQMNTGELFF
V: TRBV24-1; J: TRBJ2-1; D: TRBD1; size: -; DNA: TGTGCCACCAGTCGCGACAGGGTTGGTGAGCAGTTCTTC; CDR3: CATSRDRVGEQFF
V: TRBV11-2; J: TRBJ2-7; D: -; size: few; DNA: TGTGCCAGCAGCAAAGCTGCAGGGAACTACGAGCAGTACTTC; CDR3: CASSKAAGNYEQYF
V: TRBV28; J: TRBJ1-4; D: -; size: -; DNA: TGTGCCAGCAGTCCTATGGGCAGCCCTAATGAAAAACTGTTTTTT; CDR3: CASSPMGSPNEKLFF
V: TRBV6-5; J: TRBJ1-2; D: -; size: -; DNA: TGTGCCAGCATCCGGATGGGGGGGCCTAACTATGGCTACACCTTC; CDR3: CASIRMGGPNYGYTF
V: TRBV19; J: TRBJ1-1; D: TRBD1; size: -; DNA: TGTGCCAGTAGTATGATCCGGGACAGGGGGACTGAAGCTTTCTTT; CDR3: CASSMIRDRGTEAFF
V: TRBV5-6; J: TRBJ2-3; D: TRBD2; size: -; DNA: TGTGCCAGCAGCTTAGCGGGGACAGATACGCAGTATTTT; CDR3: CASSLAGTDTQYF
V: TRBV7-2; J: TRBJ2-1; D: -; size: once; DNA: TGTGCCAGCAGCTCCCCCACCTACAATGAGCAGTTCTTC; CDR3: CASSSPTYNEQFF
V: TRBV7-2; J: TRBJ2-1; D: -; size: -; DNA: TGTGCCAGCAGCTTAAAGCCTACCTACAATGAGCAGTTCTTC; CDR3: CASSLKPTYNEQFF
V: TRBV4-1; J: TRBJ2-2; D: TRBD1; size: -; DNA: TGCGCCAGCAGCCGGTATACAGGGGCGAACACCGGGGAGCTGTTTTTT; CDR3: CASSRYTGANTGELFF
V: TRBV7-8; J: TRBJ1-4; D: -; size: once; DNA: TGTGCCAGCAGCGCCCAGGGAAACAATGAAAAACTGTTTTTT; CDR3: CASSAQGNNEKLFF
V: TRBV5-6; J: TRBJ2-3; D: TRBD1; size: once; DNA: TGTGCCAGCAGCTCCCCAGGGGGTGTAACAGATACGCAGTATTTT; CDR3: CASSSPGGVTDTQYF
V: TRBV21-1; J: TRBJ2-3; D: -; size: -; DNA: TGTGCCAGCAGCCCCCGGTGTGGGGGGGCAAGTCTGACAGATACGCAGTATTTT; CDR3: CASSPRCGGASLTDTQYF
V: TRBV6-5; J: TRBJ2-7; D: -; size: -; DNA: TGTGCCAGCAGTTACTCGATCGGCGGCTACGAGCAGTACTTC; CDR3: CASSYSIGGYEQYF
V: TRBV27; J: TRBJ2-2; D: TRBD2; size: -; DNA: TGTGCCAGCAGTTCACTAGCGGGGGCCATCACCGGGGAGCTGTTTTTT; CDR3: CASSSLAGAITGELFF
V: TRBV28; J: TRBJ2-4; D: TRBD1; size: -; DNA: TGTGCCAGCAGTCCACCTACAGGGGGCAGGGCCAAAAACATTCAGTACTTC; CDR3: CASSPPTGGRAKNIQYF
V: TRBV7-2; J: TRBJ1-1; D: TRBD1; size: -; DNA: TGTGCCAGCAGCCCCAGGACAGGACGGAACACTGAAGCTTTCTTT; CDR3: CASSPRTGRNTEAFF
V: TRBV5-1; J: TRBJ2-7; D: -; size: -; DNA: TGCGCCAGCAGCTTGGAAGTCGGCGAGCAGTACTTC; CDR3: CASSLEVGEQYF
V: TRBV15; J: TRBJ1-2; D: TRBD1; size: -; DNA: TGTGCCACCAGCTCCCGCGCGACAGGGTATGGCTACACCTTC; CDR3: CATSSRATGYGYTF